The clone carrying this T cell receptor beta chain was seen more than once but under ten times. Its cognate antigen is unknown. Assay: immunoSEQ multiplex PCR; the TCRdb copy retains only in-frame clones and omits some. The data hold roughly 84,000 clones, with roughly 82% observed a single time. Each patient gave between 1 and 8 samples of peripheral blood mononuclear cells, which were collected pretreatment and during treatment. The source of the sample is a study of PD-L1 blockade in urothelial cancer. Points from the study as a whole: TCR clonality was measured in pretreatment peripheral blood. Clonality below the median predicted better survival.

The sequencing used PBMCs, collected around atezolizumab (anti-PD-L1) treatment. This TCR came from a man aged 65 to 79 with urothelial cancer.

The CDR3 spells CASSLDSSTDTQYF. Written as DNA, the CDR3 is TGTGCCAGCAGCTTGGACTCCAGCACAGATACGCAGTATTTT. V is TRBV5-4 and J is TRBJ2-3; D unresolved. This CDR3 spans 14 amino acids. V dropped 0 bases and J dropped 0 bases, with 5 bases sitting between them. The germline CDR1 and CDR2 sequences are SGHNT and YYREEE (reference sequence).